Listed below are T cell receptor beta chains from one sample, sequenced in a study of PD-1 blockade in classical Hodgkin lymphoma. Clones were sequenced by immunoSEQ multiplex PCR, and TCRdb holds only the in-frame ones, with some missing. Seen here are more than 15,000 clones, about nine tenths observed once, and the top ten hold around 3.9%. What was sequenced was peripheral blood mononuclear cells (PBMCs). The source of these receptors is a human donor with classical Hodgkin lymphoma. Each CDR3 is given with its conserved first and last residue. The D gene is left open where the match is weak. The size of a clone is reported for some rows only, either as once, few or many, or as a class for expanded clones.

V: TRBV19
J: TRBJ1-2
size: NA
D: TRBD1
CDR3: CASSNRRDRGKANYGYTF
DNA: TGTGCCAGTAGTAACCGCCGGGACAGGGGAAAGGCTAACTATGGCTACACCTTC

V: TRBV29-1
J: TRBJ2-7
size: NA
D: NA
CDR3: CSVLGQTSYEQYF
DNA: TGCAGCGTTCTTGGACAGACCTCCTACGAGCAGTACTTC

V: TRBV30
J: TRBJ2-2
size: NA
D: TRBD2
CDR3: CAWSAGTSRGELFF
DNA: TGTGCCTGGAGTGCCGGGACTAGCAGGGGGGAGCTGTTTTTT

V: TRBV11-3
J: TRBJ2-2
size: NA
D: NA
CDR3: CASSPRTTGELFF
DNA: TGTGCCAGCAGCCCCCGGACCACCGGGGAGCTGTTTTTT

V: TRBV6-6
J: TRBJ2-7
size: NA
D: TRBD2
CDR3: CASSYLAGSYEQYF
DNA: TGTGCCAGCAGTTACTTAGCGGGGTCCTACGAGCAGTACTTC

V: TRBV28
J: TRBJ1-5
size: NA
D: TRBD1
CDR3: CASSHRGYQPQHF
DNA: TGTGCCAGCAGCCACAGGGGTTATCAGCCCCAGCATTTT

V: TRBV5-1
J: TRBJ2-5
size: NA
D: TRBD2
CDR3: CASSSISGRAGETQYF
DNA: TGCGCCAGCAGTTCGATTAGCGGGAGGGCCGGAGAGACCCAGTACTTC

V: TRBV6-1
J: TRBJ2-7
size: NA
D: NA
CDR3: CASTHRAEQYF
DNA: TGTGCCAGCACCCACAGAGCCGAGCAGTACTTC

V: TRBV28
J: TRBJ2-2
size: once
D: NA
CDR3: CASSVFRDTGELFF
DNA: TGTGCCAGCAGTGTTTTTAGGGACACCGGGGAGCTGTTTTTT

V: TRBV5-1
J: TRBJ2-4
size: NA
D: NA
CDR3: CASSFRGREDIQYF
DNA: TGCGCCAGCAGCTTCAGGGGACGAGAGGACATTCAGTACTTC

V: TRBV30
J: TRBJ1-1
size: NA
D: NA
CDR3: CAWIRRKAFF
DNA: TGTGCCTGGATCCGCAGGAAAGCTTTCTTT

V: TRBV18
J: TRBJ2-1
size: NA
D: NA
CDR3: CASSPSMGPNEQFF
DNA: TGTGCCAGCTCACCGAGCATGGGACCTAATGAGCAGTTCTTC

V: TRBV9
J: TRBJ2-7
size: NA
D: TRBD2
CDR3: CASSRTSGSLNEQYF
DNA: TGTGCCAGCAGCCGGACTAGCGGGAGTCTTAACGAGCAGTACTTC

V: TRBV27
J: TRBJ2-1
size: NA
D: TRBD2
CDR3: CASSFPSGSVSYNEQFF
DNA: TGTGCCAGCAGTTTCCCTAGCGGGAGTGTCTCCTACAATGAGCAGTTCTTC

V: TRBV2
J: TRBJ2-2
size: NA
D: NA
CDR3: CASSVMGTGELFF
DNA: TGTGCCAGCAGTGTCATGGGCACCGGGGAGCTGTTTTTT

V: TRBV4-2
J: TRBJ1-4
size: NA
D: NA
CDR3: CASTESGSGEKLFF
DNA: TGTGCCAGCACCGAGTCGGGAAGTGGCGAAAAACTGTTTTTT

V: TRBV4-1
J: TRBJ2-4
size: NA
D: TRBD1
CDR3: CASSQGHGQGRVNIQYF
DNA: TGCGCCAGCAGCCAAGGTCACGGACAGGGGCGCGTAAACATTCAGTACTTC

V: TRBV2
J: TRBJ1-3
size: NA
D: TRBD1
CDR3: CASSENRGSSGNTIYF
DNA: TGTGCCAGCAGTGAGAACAGGGGGAGCTCTGGAAACACCATATATTTT

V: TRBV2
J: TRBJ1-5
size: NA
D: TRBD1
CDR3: CASSAGTGGGQPQHF
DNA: TGTGCCAGCAGCGCGGGGACAGGAGGGGGGCAGCCCCAGCATTTT

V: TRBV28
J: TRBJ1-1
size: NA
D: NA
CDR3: CASSLLRQVNTEAFF
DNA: TGTGCCAGCAGTTTATTACGACAGGTGAACACTGAAGCTTTCTTT

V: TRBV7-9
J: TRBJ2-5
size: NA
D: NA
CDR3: CASSLVWGGTETQYF
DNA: TGTGCCAGCAGCTTAGTGTGGGGGGGCACAGAGACCCAGTACTTC